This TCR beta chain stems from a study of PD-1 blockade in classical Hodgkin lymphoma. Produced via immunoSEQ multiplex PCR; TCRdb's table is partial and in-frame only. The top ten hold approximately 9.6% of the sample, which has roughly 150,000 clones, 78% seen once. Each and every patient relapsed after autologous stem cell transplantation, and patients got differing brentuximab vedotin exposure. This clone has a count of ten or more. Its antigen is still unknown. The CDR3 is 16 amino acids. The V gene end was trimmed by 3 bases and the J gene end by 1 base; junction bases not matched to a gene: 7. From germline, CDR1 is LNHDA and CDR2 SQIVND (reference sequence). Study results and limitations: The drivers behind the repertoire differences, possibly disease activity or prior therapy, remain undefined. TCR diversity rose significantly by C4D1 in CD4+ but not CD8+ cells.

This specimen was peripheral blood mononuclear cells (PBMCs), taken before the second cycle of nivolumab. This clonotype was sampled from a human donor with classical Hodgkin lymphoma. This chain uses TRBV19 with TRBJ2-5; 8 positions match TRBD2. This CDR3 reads CASSMIPGTSQETQYF. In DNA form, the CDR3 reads TGTGCCAGTAGTATGATTCCAGGGACTAGCCAAGAGACCCAGTACTTC.